One sample yielded the 30 T cell receptor beta chains listed below, sequenced in a study of T-cell reconstitution after alpha-beta-depleted transplantation in children. Unique molecular identifiers were incorporated during preparation of the TCRbeta library. Each CDR3 protein gets one entry after TCRdb re-called the PCR reads with MiXCR. The sample includes some 390,000 distinct CDR3 sequences, about 20% of them seen just once. Sequencing used PBMCs from the stem cell graft donor, obtained from the stem cell graft. The receptors were gathered from a human donor who donated a stem cell graft to a child with acute myeloid leukemia.

At least ten counts were recorded for this clonotype. V usage is TRBV6-5 and J usage is TRBJ1-2, with unresolved D. V lost 4 bases and J 4 bases, leaving 7 bases between the germline ends. Germline assignment: CDR1 MNHEY and CDR2 SVGAGI. The CDR3 is made up of 12 amino acids. CDR3 sequence reads: CASSSGTYGYTF. CDR3 nucleotides: TGTGCCAGCAGTTCGGGTACCTATGGCTACACCTTC.

V gene TRBV13 combines with J gene TRBJ2-7, with a possible D match to TRBD2 (5 bases). Germline CDR1 is PRHDT and CDR2 is FYEKMQ (reference sequence). Trimming left V 0 bases short and J 2 bases short, with 11 bases between. The CDR3 has 15 residues. The CDR3 coding sequence is TGTGCCAGCAGCTTAGGCCCTGCCGGGGCCTACGAGCAGTACTTC. Translated, it gives CASSLGPAGAYEQYF.

This clonotype turned up a few times. The V gene is TRBV29-1, the J gene TRBJ1-5; the match to TRBD1 covers 9 bases. The CDR3 length is 13 residues. CDR1 is SQVTM and CDR2 is ANQGSEA in the germline V gene. The V and J ends lost 6 bases and 10 bases, in that order; junction bases with no gene match: 10. The CDR3 nucleotides read TGCAGCGTCAGCCGGGACAGGGAAGGTCCCCAGCATTTT. Its protein product is CSVSRDREGPQHF.

The chain combines TRBV12-3 or TRBV12-4 with TRBJ2-4; D gene uncertain. This CDR3 has 14 residues. V lost 6 bases to trimming and J lost 0 bases, with 9 bases between them. DNA for the CDR3: TGTGCCAGCAGCCACCCGGCAGCCAAAAACATTCAGTACTTC. Translated: CASSHPAAKNIQYF.

Of note for this clonotype: A much larger clonotype is one base distant, so this may be a read error. In DNA form, the CDR3 reads TGTGCCTGCAGGGGGAAGAGGGTTGACTACAATGAGCAGTTCTTC. Translating it yields CACRGKRVDYNEQFF. This chain links TRBV12-3 or TRBV12-4 with TRBJ2-1; 7 nucleotides match TRBD1. This CDR3 has 15 amino acids.

This clonotype has ten or more counts. This chain links TRBV12-3 or TRBV12-4 with TRBJ2-7; D unresolved. The CDR3 has 11 residues. The V gene lost 6 bases and the J gene lost 6 bases, with 9 bases spanning the gap. The CDR3 region is CASSISSEQYF. The CDR3 DNA reads TGTGCCAGCAGCATTAGCAGCGAGCAGTACTTC.

The chain links TRBV4-3 to TRBJ2-1, with a possible D match to TRBD2 (5 bases). Per germline, CDR1 LGHNA and CDR2 YSLEER. Trimming removed 0 bases from V and 4 bases from J, with 10 bases in between. This CDR3 has 15 amino acids. CDR3 DNA: TGCGCCAGCAGCCAAGAGGCTAGCCGGTACAATGAGCAGTTCTTC. Its translation is CASSQEASRYNEQFF.

The rearrangement joins TRBV20-1 to TRBJ2-1, with D maybe TRBD2 (5 bases). Trimming left V 5 bases short and J 0 bases short, with 11 bases between. Germline values: CDR1 DFQATT, CDR2 SNEGSKA (reference sequence). This CDR3 contains 14 residues. The CDR3, as DNA: TGCAGTGCTGCCGGACTCACCTCCTACAATGAGCAGTTCTTC. Protein product: CSAAGLTSYNEQFF.

The chain recombines TRBV7-8 with TRBJ2-2, with D possibly being TRBD2 (6 bases). The germline V and J ends were trimmed by 6 bases and 0 bases, with 14 bases remaining between them. The CDR3 extends over 16 amino acids. CDR1 is SGHVS, CDR2 FQNEAQ, per germline. The CDR3 spells CASSFRGLPNTGELFF. The CDR3 DNA reads TGTGCCAGCAGTTTTAGGGGACTCCCGAACACCGGGGAGCTGTTTTTT.

V is TRBV29-1 and J is TRBJ1-4, with 9 bases that match TRBD1. V gave up 2 bases and J gave up 6 bases; unmatched junction bases: 4. The CDR3 loop spans 14 amino acids. Germline CDR1 reads SQVTM; CDR2 reads ANQGSEA. The DNA for the CDR3 is TGCAGCGTTGAAACAGGGGGCGGAGATGAAAAACTGTTTTTT. Amino acid sequence: CSVETGGGDEKLFF.

On this clonotype: Here the CDR3 omits its conserved ending phenylalanine or tryptophan, so a read error is the likely source. J is TRBJ1-5 and V is TRBV7-9, with D possibly matching TRBD1 (5 bases). Trimming took off 5 bases at V and 5 bases at J, with 19 bases between the two ends. This CDR3 comprises 16 residues. Per germline, CDR1 SEHNR and CDR2 FQNEAQ (reference sequence). CDR3 bases: TGTGCCAGCAGCCCTCTGCTATCGGGGGAGGATCAGCCCCAGCATTCT. This encodes CASSPLLSGEDQPQHS.

V and J are TRBV20-1 and TRBJ2-7, with 7 nucleotides matching TRBD1. This CDR3 comprises 17 residues. Trimming took 0 bases from V and 3 from J; bases not matched to a gene: 14. The germline gives CDR1 DFQATT, CDR2 SNEGSKA (reference sequence). This CDR3 reads CSARDYHRGRRVYEQYF. CDR3 bases: TGCAGTGCTAGAGACTACCACAGGGGAAGGAGAGTCTACGAGCAGTACTTC.

This clonotype has only a few counts. The chain employs TRBV25-1 and TRBJ2-1; 9 nucleotides align to TRBD2. J lost 0 bases, V lost 2 bases, and 23 bases had no gene match. This CDR3 comprises 23 residues. Germline-derived CDR1 and CDR2 are MGHDK and SYGVNS. CDR3 protein: CASSEISQSGAGGPFSSYNEQFF. CDR3 in DNA: TGTGCCAGCAGTGAAATCTCGCAATCAGGGGCGGGAGGGCCTTTTAGCTCCTACAATGAGCAGTTCTTC.

This clonotype was counted many times. The chain couples TRBV6-2 or TRBV6-3 to TRBJ2-1, with D perhaps given as TRBD1 or TRBD2 (6 bases each). The V gene lost 5 bases and the J gene lost 0 bases, with 11 bases spanning the gap. The CDR3 totals 15 residues. CDR1 MNHEY and CDR2 SVGEGT come from the germline V gene. CDR3 amino acids: CASSREGGSYNEQFF. The CDR3 DNA reads as TGTGCCAGCAGTCGCGAGGGGGGCTCCTACAATGAGCAGTTCTTC.

DNA for the CDR3: TGCAGTGCTCGCCTAGCCTACGAGCAGTACTTC. It is translated as CSARLAYEQYF. This chain uses TRBV20-1 with TRBJ2-7; D call uncertain. This CDR3 is 11 amino acids long. Germline CDR1 and CDR2: DFQATT and SNEGSKA (reference sequence). V was cut by 5 bases and J by 2 bases, with 7 bases left in between.

This chain joins TRBV7-2 and TRBJ2-1, with a weak D call TRBD2 (5 bases). Trimming took 0 bases from V and 4 from J, leaving 10 bases between them. From germline, CDR1 is SGHTA and CDR2 FQGNSA. This CDR3 comprises 15 residues. The DNA for the CDR3 is TGTGCCAGCAGCTTAGCGGAGGTGAGGTACAATGAGCAGTTCTTC. As protein: CASSLAEVRYNEQFF.

This clonotype showed up many times. The CDR3 is CASSFATGGYTF. The CDR3 DNA sequence: TGTGCCAGCAGTTTCGCAACAGGTGGCTACACCTTC. This rearrangement joins TRBV12-3 or TRBV12-4 to TRBJ1-2, with D tentatively TRBD1 (5 bases). V was pared by 3 bases and J by 7 bases, with 9 bases between. The CDR3 consists of 12 residues.

This clonotype was detected a few times. The rearrangement joins TRBV5-5 to TRBJ1-1, with D possibly being TRBD1 (5 bases). V lost 0 bases, J lost 6 bases, and 9 bases lay in between. CDR3 size: 13 residues. Germline assignment: CDR1 SGHKS and CDR2 YYEKEE (reference sequence). The DNA for the CDR3 is TGTGCCAGCAGCTTGGCTGGGGCCTCTGAAGCTTTCTTT. It translates to CASSLAGASEAFF. Looking up the rest from reference TRBV5-5 and TRBJ1-1 gives the full variable domain: DAGVTQSPTHLIKTRGQQVTLRCSPISGHKSVSWYQQVLGQGPQFIFQYYEKEERGRGNFPDRFSARQFPNYSSELNVNALLLGDSALYLCASSLAGASEAFFGQGTRLTVV.

There are many counts of this clonotype. At one boundary the junction diverges from the germline segment, which might be a read error. The gene calls are TRBV5-1 and TRBJ2-5, with 7 positions matching TRBD2. The CDR3 loop spans 13 amino acids. Germline values: CDR1 SGHRS, CDR2 YFSETQ. CDR3 bases: TGTGCCAGCAGTCGGGGGGTACAAGAGACCCAGTACTTC. This gives the protein CASSRGVQETQYF.

This clonotype has just a few counts. The chain employs TRBV6-5 and TRBJ2-7, with D perhaps matching TRBD1 (6 bases). CDR1 is MNHEY, CDR2 SVGAGI, per germline. The length of the CDR3 is 16 residues. The ends were cut back, 4 bases at V and 2 bases at J, with 18 bases in the middle. The DNA for the CDR3 is TGTGCCAGCAGTTCCTCTGGGGGCAGCGCGACCTACGAGCAGTACTTC. It codes for CASSSSGGSATYEQYF.

The rearrangement joins TRBV6-5 to TRBJ2-2; 7 bases are shared with TRBD2. Germline V gene data show CDR1 as MNHEY and CDR2 as SVGAGI. V lost 4 bases, J lost 4 bases, and 9 bases stayed unmatched. This CDR3 contains 16 residues. CDR3 in amino acids: CASSWVLALGTGELFF. CDR3 nucleotide sequence: TGTGCCAGCAGTTGGGTACTAGCGCTCGGCACCGGGGAGCTGTTTTTT.

This chain links TRBV7-7 with TRBJ2-2; D call uncertain. The CDR3 contains 14 residues. The V gene lost 0 bases and the J gene lost 0 bases, with 2 bases spanning the gap. Germline CDR1 SSHAT, CDR2 FNYEAQ (reference sequence). CDR3 sequence (DNA): TGTGCCAGCAGCTTAGCGCCGAACACCGGGGAGCTGTTTTTT. Encoded protein: CASSLAPNTGELFF.

This clonotype was detected a few times. The genes are TRBV10-3 and TRBJ2-7; 8 nucleotides line up with TRBD1. Germline V gene sequence: CDR1 ENHRY, CDR2 SYGVKD. The CDR3 is 14 residues long. V dropped 6 bases and J dropped 0; count of bases not matched to a gene: 4. This chain's CDR3 is CAIRTGEASYEQYF. CDR3 nucleotide sequence: TGTGCCATCAGGACAGGGGAGGCCTCCTACGAGCAGTACTTC.

The CDR3 DNA follows: TGTGCCAGCAGTTACAGCTGGAGTAGCGCCGAAGAGACCCAGTACTTC. Encoded protein: CASSYSWSSAEETQYF. V and J are TRBV6-2 or TRBV6-3 and TRBJ2-5; possible D gene TRBD2, 5 bases. Per germline, CDR1 MNHEY and CDR2 SVGEGT. This CDR3 comprises 16 residues. V lost 2 bases, J lost 3 bases, and 16 bases lay in between.

The rearrangement uses TRBV7-3 and TRBJ1-1; D is unresolved. This CDR3 comprises 14 residues. The germline V gene has CDR1 SGHTA and CDR2 FQGTGA. The V end was cut by 5 bases, the J end by 3 bases, with 13 bases between. The DNA for the CDR3 is TGTGCCAGCAGCCCGACTGCGGGGTACACTGAAGCTTTCTTT. Its protein product is CASSPTAGYTEAFF. The full variable domain, in which reference TRBV7-3 and TRBJ1-1 provide the parts outside the CDR3, is GAGVSQTPSNKVTEKGKYVELRCDPISGHTALYWYRQSLGQGPEFLIYFQGTGAADDSGLPNDRFFAVRPEGSVSTLKIQRTERGDSAVYLCASSPTAGYTEAFFGQGTRLTVV.

The V call is TRBV20-1, the J call TRBJ2-7; the D is unclear. This CDR3 is 13 amino acids long. CDR1 and CDR2 (germline): DFQATT, SNEGSKA (reference sequence). With 0 bases removed from V and 7 bases from J, the gap between germline ends came to 13 bases. CDR3 sequence: CSARDRLVGEQYF. CDR3 sequence (DNA): TGCAGTGCTAGAGATCGGCTAGTCGGAGAGCAGTACTTC.

The J gene is TRBJ1-2, the V gene TRBV12-5; TRBD1 matches 7 bases. Germline CDR1 reads LGHNT; CDR2 reads FRNRAP. The CDR3 covers 16 residues. The CDR3 region has the DNA TGTGTCAGTGGTTTAGGACAGGAAACGGGGTATTATGGCTACACCTTC. This sequence encodes CVSGLGQETGYYGYTF.

V usage is TRBV18 and J usage is TRBJ2-1; D ambiguous. CDR3 length: 16 residues. Germline V gene sequence: CDR1 KGHSH, CDR2 LQKENI. The V end lost 1 base, the J end lost 0 bases, and 10 bases lay between the germline ends. The CDR3 sequence is CASSPQTPSSYNEQFF. CDR3 in DNA: TGTGCCAGCTCACCACAGACTCCCAGCTCCTACAATGAGCAGTTCTTC.

This clonotype was detected only a few times. The rearrangement joins TRBV7-2 to TRBJ2-3; 7 positions match TRBD2. Per germline, CDR1 SGHTA and CDR2 FQGNSA. The CDR3 loop spans 15 amino acids. V lost 6 bases, J lost 0 bases, and 6 bases stayed unmatched. This chain's CDR3 is CASSPSGDSTDTQYF. CDR3 coding DNA: TGTGCCAGCAGTCCGAGCGGGGACAGCACAGATACGCAGTATTTT.

This clonotype was detected only a few times. CDR3 loop: CASSSDRASSYNEQFF. CDR3 nucleotides: TGTGCCAGCAGTTCAGACAGGGCGAGCTCCTACAATGAGCAGTTCTTC. The rearrangement links TRBV12-3 or TRBV12-4 to TRBJ2-1; TRBD1 matches at 7 bases. V dropped 4 bases and J dropped 0; count of bases not matched to a gene: 6. The CDR3 runs 16 residues.